This is a list of T cell receptor beta chains from one sample in a study of blood T cell repertoires in COVID-19. Clones were read by immunoSEQ multiplex PCR, and TCRdb kept only the in-frame ones, dropping some. The table shows 85,000 to 100,000 clones, with roughly 89% occurring only once. Sequences were obtained from peripheral blood. Receptor source: a woman in her fifties or sixties with COVID-19, enrolled during active disease. Both conserved end residues are part of each CDR3. D genes are given only for firm matches. Rows may omit the clone size; those that give it use once, few, many or a size class.

>.|few|TRBJ2-7|TRBV5-1
CASSLRPGHVDVEQYF
TGCGCCAGCAGCTTGCGGCCGGGACACGTGGATGTCGAGCAGTACTTC
>.|.|TRBJ2-5|TRBV14
CASSQEQQETQYF
TGTGCCAGCAGCCAAGAACAACAAGAGACCCAGTACTTC
>.|.|TRBJ1-2|TRBV19
CASGIQGNYGYTF
TGTGCCAGTGGAATACAGGGTAACTATGGCTACACCTTC
>.|.|TRBJ1-1|TRBV28
CASRRGYDTEAFF
TGTGCCAGCAGAAGGGGGTATGACACTGAAGCTTTCTTT
>.|.|TRBJ1-1|TRBV6-5
CASSLNMQAFF
TGTGCCAGCAGTTTAAACATGCAAGCTTTCTTT
>.|.|TRBJ1-4|TRBV9
CASSVDAGSNEKLFF
TGTGCCAGCAGCGTAGACGCAGGTAGTAATGAAAAACTGTTTTTT
>TRBD1|once|TRBJ2-2|TRBV4-2
CASSQDPRNRGLTGELFF
TGTGCCAGCAGCCAAGATCCGCGGAACAGGGGGCTCACCGGGGAGCTGTTTTTT
>TRBD2|once|TRBJ2-3|TRBV7-2
CASSLGGAGGWDTQYF
TGTGCCAGCAGCTTAGGGGGAGCGGGGGGCTGGGATACGCAGTATTTT
>TRBD1|.|TRBJ1-4|TRBV3-1/TRBV3-2
CASSPDRANEKLFF
TGTGCCAGCAGCCCGGACAGGGCCAATGAAAAACTGTTTTTT
>TRBD1|.|TRBJ2-7|TRBV30
CAWSVWDRGPRLVYEQYF
TGTGCCTGGAGTGTCTGGGACAGGGGGCCGCGGCTAGTCTACGAGCAGTACTTC
>TRBD1|.|TRBJ1-1|TRBV19
CASSIVGTGPWNTEAFF
TGTGCCAGTAGTATAGTCGGGACAGGGCCTTGGAACACTGAAGCTTTCTTT
>.|once|TRBJ1-1|TRBV30
CAWWTALNTEAFF
TGTGCCTGGTGGACAGCACTGAACACTGAAGCTTTCTTT
>TRBD2|.|TRBJ2-1|TRBV28
CASSARLAGGLDEQFF
TGTGCCAGCAGTGCACGGCTAGCGGGGGGTTTGGATGAGCAGTTCTTC
>TRBD1|.|TRBJ1-4|TRBV7-9
CASRPSGTGNEKLFF
TGTGCCAGCAGGCCGTCCGGGACAGGGAATGAAAAACTGTTTTTT
>.|.|TRBJ1-5|TRBV7-9
CASSHPVGPQHF
TGTGCCAGCAGCCATCCGGTTGGGCCCCAGCATTTT
>.|.|TRBJ1-1|TRBV6-6
CASSPLEVWGAMNTEAFF
TGTGCCAGCAGTCCCCTCGAAGTATGGGGAGCCATGAACACTGAAGCTTTCTTT
>.|.|TRBJ1-3|TRBV7-2
CASSSSGSSGNTIYF
TGTGCCAGCAGCTCCTCGGGGTCCTCTGGAAACACCATATATTTT
>.|few|TRBJ1-1|TRBV10-2
CASSEPNRAEAFF
TGCGCCAGCAGTGAGCCCAACAGGGCTGAAGCTTTCTTT
>.|.|TRBJ1-5|TRBV6-5
CASSGSSYSNQPQHF
TGTGCCAGCAGCGGGTCATCGTATAGCAATCAGCCCCAGCATTTT
>.|few|TRBJ2-1|TRBV5-1
CASSSDRGNEQFF
TGCGCCAGCAGCTCGGACAGAGGTAATGAGCAGTTCTTC
>.|.|TRBJ1-5|TRBV25-1
CASSAGNSNQPQHF
TGTGCCAGCAGTGCAGGGAATAGCAATCAGCCCCAGCATTTT
>.|.|TRBJ1-2|TRBV6-2/TRBV6-3
CASSYSGGRGGYTF
TGTGCCAGCAGTTACTCGGGGGGGAGAGGCGGCTACACCTTC
>.|.|TRBJ1-2|TRBV27
CASSSLGEDYGYTF
TGTGCCAGCAGTTCCCTCGGGGAAGACTATGGCTACACCTTC
>.|once|TRBJ2-1|TRBV3-1/TRBV3-2
CASSPGRVGEQFF
TGTGCCAGCAGCCCCGGTCGCGTTGGTGAGCAGTTCTTC
>.|.|TRBJ1-3|TRBV9
CASSVTIGRAPRNTIYF
TGTGCCAGCAGCGTAACGATCGGCAGGGCCCCTAGAAACACCATATATTTT
>TRBD1|.|TRBJ1-1|TRBV6-5
CASALDRGNTEAFF
TGTGCCAGCGCCTTGGACAGGGGGAACACTGAAGCTTTCTTT
>TRBD2|.|TRBJ2-3|TRBV9
CASSVGTSGGNLDTQYF
TGTGCCAGCAGCGTCGGGACTAGCGGGGGGAACCTAGATACGCAGTATTTT
>.|once|TRBJ1-2|TRBV6-2/TRBV6-3
CASSYSPGHGDGYTF
TGTGCCAGCAGTTACTCGCCGGGACATGGGGATGGCTACACCTTC